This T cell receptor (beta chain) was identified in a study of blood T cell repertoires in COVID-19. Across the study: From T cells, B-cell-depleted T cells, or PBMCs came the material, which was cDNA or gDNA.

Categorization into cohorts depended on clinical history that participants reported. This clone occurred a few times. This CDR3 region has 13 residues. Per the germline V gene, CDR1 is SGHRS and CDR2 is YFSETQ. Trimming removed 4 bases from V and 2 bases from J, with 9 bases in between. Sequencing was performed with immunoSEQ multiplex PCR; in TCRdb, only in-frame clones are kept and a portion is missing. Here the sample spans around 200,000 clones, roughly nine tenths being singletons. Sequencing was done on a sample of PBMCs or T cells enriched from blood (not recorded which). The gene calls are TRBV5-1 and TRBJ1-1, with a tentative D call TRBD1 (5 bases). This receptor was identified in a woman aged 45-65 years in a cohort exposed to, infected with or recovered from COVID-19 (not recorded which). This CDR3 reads CASSPTGNTEAFF. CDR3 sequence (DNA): TGCGCCAGCAGCCCAACAGGAAACACTGAAGCTTTCTTT.